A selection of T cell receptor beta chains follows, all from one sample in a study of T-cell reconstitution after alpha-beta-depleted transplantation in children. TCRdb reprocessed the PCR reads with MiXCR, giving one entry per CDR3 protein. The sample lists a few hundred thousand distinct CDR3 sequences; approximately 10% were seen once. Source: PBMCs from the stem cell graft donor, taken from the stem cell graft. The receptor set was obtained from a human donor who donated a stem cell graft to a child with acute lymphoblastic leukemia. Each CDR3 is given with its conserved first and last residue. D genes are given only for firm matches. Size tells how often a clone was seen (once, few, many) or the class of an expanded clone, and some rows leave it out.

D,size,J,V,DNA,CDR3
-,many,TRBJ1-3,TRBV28,TGTGCCAGCAGTTTCCGCGGGAACACCATATATTTT,CASSFRGNTIYF
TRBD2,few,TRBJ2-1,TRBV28,TGTGCCAGCAGTCCCCGGCGGGAGGCGAGTGAGCAGTTCTTC,CASSPRREASEQFF
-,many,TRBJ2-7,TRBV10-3,TGTGCCATCAGTGAGACAGCATACCGGGCCTGGGGCTACGAGCAGTACTTC,CAISETAYRAWGYEQYF
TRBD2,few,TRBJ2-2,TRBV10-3,TGTGCCATCAGTGAGTCTAGCGGGAGGGCCCCTAACACCGGGGAGCTGTTTTTT,CAISESSGRAPNTGELFF
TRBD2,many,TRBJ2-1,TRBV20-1,TGCAGTGCTAGAGATGGGGGTATAGCGGGAGGGCCCTACAATGAGCAGTTCTTC,CSARDGGIAGGPYNEQFF
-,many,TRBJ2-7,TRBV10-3,TGTGCCATCAGTGAGGCGGAACAGAGCTACGAGCAGTACTTC,CAISEAEQSYEQYF
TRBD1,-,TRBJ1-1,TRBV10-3,TGTGCCATCAGTGACCCTAGACAGGGGATGAACACTGAAGCTTTCTTT,CAISDPRQGMNTEAFF
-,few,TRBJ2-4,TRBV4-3,TGCGCCAGCAGCCAAGGTGGCTTAGCCAAAAACATTCAGTACTTC,CASSQGGLAKNIQYF
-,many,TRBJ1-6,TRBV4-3,TGCGCCAGCAGCCAAGATAGCACGGCCCTATCGGATCCCCTCCACTTT,CASSQDSTALSDPLHF
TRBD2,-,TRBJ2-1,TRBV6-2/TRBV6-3,TGTGCCAGCGCCAGCGGGAGTTTGGGAGAGCAGTTCTTC,CASASGSLGEQFF
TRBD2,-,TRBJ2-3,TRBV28,TGTGCCAGCAGTTCACGACTAGCGGATAGCACAGATACGCAGTATTTT,CASSSRLADSTDTQYF
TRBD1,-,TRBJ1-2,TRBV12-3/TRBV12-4,TGTGCCAGCAAGCAACCAGGGACAGGGCACTATGGCTACACCTTC,CASKQPGTGHYGYTF
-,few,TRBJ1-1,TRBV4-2,TGTGCCAGCAGCCAAGTTCAAGGGCGAGGGAACACTGAAGCTTTCTTT,CASSQVQGRGNTEAFF
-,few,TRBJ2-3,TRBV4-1,TGCGCCAGCAGCCAAGATAGAGGACGAGATACGCAGTATTTT,CASSQDRGRDTQYF
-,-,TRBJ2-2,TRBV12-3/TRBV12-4,TGTGCCTCCTGGACGTTCGGGGAGCTGTTTTTT,CASWTFGELFF
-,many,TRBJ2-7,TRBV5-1,TGCGCCAGCAGCTATTCAGGGGCGCTGAGCGAGCAGTACTTC,CASSYSGALSEQYF
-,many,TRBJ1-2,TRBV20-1,TGCAGTGCTGAGTCCTTGAGGGGCGGCCCTGGCTACACCTTC,CSAESLRGGPGYTF
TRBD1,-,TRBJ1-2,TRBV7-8,TGTGCCAGCAGCGCGGACAGGGTCGGGGGCTACACCTTC,CASSADRVGGYTF
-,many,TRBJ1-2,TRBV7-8,TGTGCCAGCAGCTTAGGGCCCCGCTATGGCTACACCTTC,CASSLGPRYGYTF
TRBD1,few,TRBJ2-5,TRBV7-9,TGTGCCAGCAGCTTTGGGACAGGCGTCGGAGAGACCCAGTACTTC,CASSFGTGVGETQYF
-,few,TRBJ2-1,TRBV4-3,TGCGCCAGCAGCCAAGATCGATGGGTAATGGGCAATGAGCAGTTCTTC,CASSQDRWVMGNEQFF
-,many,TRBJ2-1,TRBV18,TGTGCCAGCTCACCCACGCGGGGCCAGCGGGCGGGACGGGAGCAGTTCTTC,CASSPTRGQRAGREQFF
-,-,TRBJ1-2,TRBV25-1,TGTGCCAGCAGTGAGATTGGTGCTAACTATGGCTACACCTTC,CASSEIGANYGYTF
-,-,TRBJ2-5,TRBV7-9,TGTGCCAGCAGCGACCCAATGTACCAAGAGACCCAGTACTTC,CASSDPMYQETQYF
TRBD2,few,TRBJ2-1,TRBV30,TGTGCCTGGAGCCCTTTAGCGGGAGTACACGAGCAGTTCTTC,CAWSPLAGVHEQFF
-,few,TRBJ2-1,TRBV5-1,TGCGCCAGCAGCTTGGCCCCCCTTAATGAGCAGTTCTTC,CASSLAPLNEQFF
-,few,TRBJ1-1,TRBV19,TGTGCCGCCCGCCTCACGGGGGGAGGAACTGAAGCTTTCTTT,CAARLTGGGTEAFF
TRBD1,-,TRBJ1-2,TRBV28,TGTGCCAGCAGGACAGGGAGTCGGGGCTACACCTTC,CASRTGSRGYTF
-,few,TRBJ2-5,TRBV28,TGTGCCAGCAGTGACTGGGAAGGGGAAGAGACCCAGTACTTC,CASSDWEGEETQYF
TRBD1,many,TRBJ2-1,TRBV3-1,TGTGCCAGCAGCCAAACAGGGGGCGATGAGCAGTTCTTC,CASSQTGGDEQFF
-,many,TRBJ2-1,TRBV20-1,TGCAGTGCTCTTCTACCGACTGGGCTTTTCTTC,CSALLPTGLFF
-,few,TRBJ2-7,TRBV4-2,TGTGCCAGCAGCCAAGATGAAACGCAGGGCTACGAGCAGTACTTC,CASSQDETQGYEQYF
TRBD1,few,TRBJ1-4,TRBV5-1,TGCGCCAGCAGCGAACAGGGGATGGGGGAAAAACTGTTTTTT,CASSEQGMGEKLFF
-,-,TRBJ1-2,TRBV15,TGTGCCACCAGAAAAGGGGAGGAAAACTATGGCTACACCTTC,CATRKGEENYGYTF
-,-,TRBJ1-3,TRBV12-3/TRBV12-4,TGTGCCAGCACTCCCGACATTACCTCTGGAAACACCATATATTTT,CASTPDITSGNTIYF
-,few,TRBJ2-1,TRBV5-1,TGCGCCAGCAGCTTGTTAGGCGGAGCCTACAATGAGCAGTTCTTC,CASSLLGGAYNEQFF
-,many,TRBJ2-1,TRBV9,TGTGCCAGCAGCGTAGCCCCCCGGGGCGGCTACAATGAGCAGTTCTTC,CASSVAPRGGYNEQFF